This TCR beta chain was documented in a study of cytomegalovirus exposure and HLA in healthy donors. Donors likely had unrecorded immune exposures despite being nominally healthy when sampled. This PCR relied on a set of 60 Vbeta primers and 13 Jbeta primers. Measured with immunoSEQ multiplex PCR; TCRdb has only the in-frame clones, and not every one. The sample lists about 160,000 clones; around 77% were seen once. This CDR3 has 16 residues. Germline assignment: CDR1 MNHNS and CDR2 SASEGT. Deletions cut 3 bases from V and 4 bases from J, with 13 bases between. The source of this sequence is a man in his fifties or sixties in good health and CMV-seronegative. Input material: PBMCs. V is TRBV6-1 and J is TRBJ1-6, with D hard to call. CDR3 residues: CASSDPKNGYNSPLHF. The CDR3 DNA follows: TGTGCCAGCAGTGACCCGAAGAACGGGTATAATTCACCCCTCCACTTT.